These T cell receptor beta chains were read from a single sample in a study of blood T cell repertoires in COVID-19. Here immunoSEQ multiplex PCR was the method, and the copy in TCRdb shows in-frame clones only, minus some. This table holds over 60,000 clones, approximately 86% found once. The sequenced sample was peripheral blood. These receptors all come from a man aged 65 to 79 with acute or convalescent COVID-19. The CDR3 runs from the conserved cysteine through the conserved F or W. Fields, in order: CDR3 DNA, CDR3 protein, clone size, J gene, V gene, D gene. A D gene is named only where the DNA matches it firmly. A row's size may be missing; if present it is once, few, many or a size class.

CDR3 DNA: TGCAGCGTTGTGGGCCGAGGACCGACAGGTTTCAAAAACATTCAGTACTTC
CDR3 protein: CSVVGRGPTGFKNIQYF
clone size: once
J gene: TRBJ2-4
V gene: TRBV29-1
D gene: NA

CDR3 DNA: TGTGCCATCAGTGAGAGGCAGGGCAATGAGCAGTTCTTC
CDR3 protein: CAISERQGNEQFF
clone size: NA
J gene: TRBJ2-1
V gene: TRBV10-3
D gene: NA

CDR3 DNA: TGTGCCAGCAGTTTTGGACCGCGGGCAGAGACCCAGTACTTC
CDR3 protein: CASSFGPRAETQYF
clone size: NA
J gene: TRBJ2-5
V gene: TRBV28
D gene: NA

CDR3 DNA: TGTGCCAGCAGTCACCTAGCGGGAGGGCCGTACGAGCAGTACTTC
CDR3 protein: CASSHLAGGPYEQYF
clone size: NA
J gene: TRBJ2-7
V gene: TRBV27
D gene: TRBD2

CDR3 DNA: TGTGCCAGCAGCTCGAAGGACAGGGGCCGTAATTCACCCCTCCACTTT
CDR3 protein: CASSSKDRGRNSPLHF
clone size: NA
J gene: TRBJ1-6
V gene: TRBV7-2
D gene: TRBD1

CDR3 DNA: TGTGCCACCTCCAGGGGCCCCGGGGAGCTGTTTTTT
CDR3 protein: CATSRGPGELFF
clone size: NA
J gene: TRBJ2-2
V gene: TRBV24-1
D gene: NA

CDR3 DNA: TGTGCCAGCAGCTTAGAGGCTAGCGGGGTCTACGAGCAGTACTTC
CDR3 protein: CASSLEASGVYEQYF
clone size: NA
J gene: TRBJ2-7
V gene: TRBV11-2
D gene: TRBD2

CDR3 DNA: TGTGCCAGCACAGCGGGGGAAGAGACCCAGTACTTC
CDR3 protein: CASTAGEETQYF
clone size: NA
J gene: TRBJ2-5
V gene: TRBV7-2
D gene: TRBD2

CDR3 DNA: TGTGCCAGCAGTAACGGACAGCTACGGAATGAGCAGTTCTTC
CDR3 protein: CASSNGQLRNEQFF
clone size: NA
J gene: TRBJ2-1
V gene: TRBV5-5
D gene: NA

CDR3 DNA: TGTGCCACCAGAGACAGCCTCTATGGCTACACCTTC
CDR3 protein: CATRDSLYGYTF
clone size: NA
J gene: TRBJ1-2
V gene: TRBV28
D gene: NA

CDR3 DNA: TGTGCCACCAGTGACTCGAACGGCGAGCAGTACTTC
CDR3 protein: CATSDSNGEQYF
clone size: NA
J gene: TRBJ2-7
V gene: TRBV24-1
D gene: NA

CDR3 DNA: TGTGCCAGCAGTTGGGGGAGGGGGTCCAACTACGAGCAGTACTTC
CDR3 protein: CASSWGRGSNYEQYF
clone size: few
J gene: TRBJ2-7
V gene: TRBV6-5
D gene: NA

CDR3 DNA: TGCGCCAGCAGCCAAGTGTATGCGTCTAATGAAAAACTGTTTTTT
CDR3 protein: CASSQVYASNEKLFF
clone size: NA
J gene: TRBJ1-4
V gene: TRBV4-1
D gene: NA

CDR3 DNA: TGTGCCAGCAGTGGACTTAGCGGAAGGGGGGGTACCAATGAGCAGTTCTTC
CDR3 protein: CASSGLSGRGGTNEQFF
clone size: NA
J gene: TRBJ2-1
V gene: TRBV25-1
D gene: NA

CDR3 DNA: TGTGCCACCAGCAGGATAGCAGCGGGGGGCGCAGATACGCAGTATTTT
CDR3 protein: CATSRIAAGGADTQYF
clone size: NA
J gene: TRBJ2-3
V gene: TRBV15
D gene: TRBD2

CDR3 DNA: TGTGCCAGCAGCGCAAGGAAGGGGGGGGCGTTCTTC
CDR3 protein: CASSARKGGAFF
clone size: NA
J gene: TRBJ2-1
V gene: TRBV9
D gene: NA

CDR3 DNA: TGTGCCAGCAATCCACAGGACAGGGGGTTGGGGAATCAGCCCCAGCATTTT
CDR3 protein: CASNPQDRGLGNQPQHF
clone size: NA
J gene: TRBJ1-5
V gene: TRBV2
D gene: TRBD1

CDR3 DNA: TGTGCCAGTAGTATCGTTTCAGGTGCCACTGAAGCTTTCTTT
CDR3 protein: CASSIVSGATEAFF
clone size: NA
J gene: TRBJ1-1
V gene: TRBV19
D gene: NA

CDR3 DNA: TGTGCCAGCAGCTTCCGGGACAGGGGGCGAGGTGGCTACACCTTC
CDR3 protein: CASSFRDRGRGGYTF
clone size: NA
J gene: TRBJ1-2
V gene: TRBV27
D gene: TRBD1

CDR3 DNA: TGCGCCAGCAGCTGGCTCCTCCGGGACAGGGGGACGGACTATGGCTACACCTTC
CDR3 protein: CASSWLLRDRGTDYGYTF
clone size: NA
J gene: TRBJ1-2
V gene: TRBV5-1
D gene: TRBD1

CDR3 DNA: TGCGCCAGCAGCTCCGGACAGGGCGCCTACGAGCAGTACTTC
CDR3 protein: CASSSGQGAYEQYF
clone size: NA
J gene: TRBJ2-7
V gene: TRBV5-1
D gene: TRBD1

CDR3 DNA: TGTGCCAGCAGTTTTTCGGGGATGGAGGATTATGGCTACACCTTC
CDR3 protein: CASSFSGMEDYGYTF
clone size: NA
J gene: TRBJ1-2
V gene: TRBV28
D gene: NA

CDR3 DNA: TGTGCCAGCAGCCCCACAAGAGATACGCAGTATTTT
CDR3 protein: CASSPTRDTQYF
clone size: NA
J gene: TRBJ2-3
V gene: TRBV14
D gene: NA

CDR3 DNA: TGTGCCAGCAGCCTAGGGAGCAGTTTAGATTCACCCCTCCACTTT
CDR3 protein: CASSLGSSLDSPLHF
clone size: NA
J gene: TRBJ1-6
V gene: TRBV7-3
D gene: NA

CDR3 DNA: TGTGCCAGGAAAACAGGGGACAATCAGCCCCAGCATTTT
CDR3 protein: CARKTGDNQPQHF
clone size: NA
J gene: TRBJ1-5
V gene: TRBV21-1
D gene: NA

CDR3 DNA: TGTGCCAGCAGCCCAGGGGCAGATACGCAGTATTTT
CDR3 protein: CASSPGADTQYF
clone size: NA
J gene: TRBJ2-3
V gene: TRBV12-3/TRBV12-4
D gene: NA